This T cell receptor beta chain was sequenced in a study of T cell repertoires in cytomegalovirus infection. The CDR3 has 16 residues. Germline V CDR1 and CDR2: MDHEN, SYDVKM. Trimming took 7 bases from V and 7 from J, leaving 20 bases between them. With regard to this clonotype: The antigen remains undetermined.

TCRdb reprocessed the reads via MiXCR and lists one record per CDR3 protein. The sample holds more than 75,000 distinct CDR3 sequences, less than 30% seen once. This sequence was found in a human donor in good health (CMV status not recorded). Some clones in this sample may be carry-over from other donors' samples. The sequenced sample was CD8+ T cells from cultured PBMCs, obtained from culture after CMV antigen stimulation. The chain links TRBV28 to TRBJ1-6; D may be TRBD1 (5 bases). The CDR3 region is CASTPPGSRANSPLHF. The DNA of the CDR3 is TGTGCCAGCACCCCGCCTGGCTCCAGGGCGAATTCACCCCTCCACTTT.